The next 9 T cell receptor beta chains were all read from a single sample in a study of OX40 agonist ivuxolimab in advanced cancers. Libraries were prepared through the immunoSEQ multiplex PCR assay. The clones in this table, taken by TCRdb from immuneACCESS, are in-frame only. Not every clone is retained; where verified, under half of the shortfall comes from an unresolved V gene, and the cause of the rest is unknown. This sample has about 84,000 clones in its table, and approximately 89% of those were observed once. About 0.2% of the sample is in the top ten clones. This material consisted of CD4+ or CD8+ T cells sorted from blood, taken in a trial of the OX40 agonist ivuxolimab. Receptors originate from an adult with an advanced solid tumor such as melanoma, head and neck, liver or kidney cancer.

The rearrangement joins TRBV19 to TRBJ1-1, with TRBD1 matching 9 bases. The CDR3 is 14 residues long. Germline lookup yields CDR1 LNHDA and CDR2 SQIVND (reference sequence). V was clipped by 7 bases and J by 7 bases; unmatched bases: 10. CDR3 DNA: TGTGCCAGTACCGGCGTGGACAGGGGATATGAAGCTTTCTTT. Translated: CASTGVDRGYEAFF. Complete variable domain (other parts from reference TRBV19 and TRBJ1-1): DGGITQSPKYLFRKEGQNVTLSCEQNLNHDAMYWYRQDPGQGLRLIYYSQIVNDFQKGDIAEGYSVSREKKESFPLTVTSAQKNPTAFYLCASTGVDRGYEAFFGQGTRLTVV.

DNA of the CDR3: TGTGCCAGCAGCTCGGGCCTACAGGGTCAGCCCCAGCATTTT. Protein sequence: CASSSGLQGQPQHF. This chain joins TRBV5-8 and TRBJ1-5; weak D call: TRBD1 (6 bases). The CDR3 is made up of 14 amino acids. CDR1 and CDR2 from the germline V gene are SGHTS and YDEGEE. The V and J ends lost 3 bases and 6 bases respectively, with 13 bases between them.

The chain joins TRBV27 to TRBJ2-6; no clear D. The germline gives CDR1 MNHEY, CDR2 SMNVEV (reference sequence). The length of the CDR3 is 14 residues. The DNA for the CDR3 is TGTCCTCATGGGCAGTTCTCTGGGGCCAACGTCCTGACTTTC. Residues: CPHGQFSGANVLTF. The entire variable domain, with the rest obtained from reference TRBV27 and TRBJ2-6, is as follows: EAQVTQNPRYLITVTGKKLTVTCSQNMNHEYMSWYRQDPGLGLRQIYYSMNVEVTDKGDVPEGYKVSRKEKRNFPLILESPSPNQTSLYFCPHGQFSGANVLTFGAGSRLTVL.

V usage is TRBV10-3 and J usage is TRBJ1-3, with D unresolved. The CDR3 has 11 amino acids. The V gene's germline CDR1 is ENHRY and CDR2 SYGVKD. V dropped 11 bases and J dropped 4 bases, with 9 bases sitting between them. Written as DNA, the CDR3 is TGTGCCGTCTTCGGGGGAAACACCATATATTTT. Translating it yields CAVFGGNTIYF.

The CDR3 sequence: CASSDGGQGAIGYTF. CDR3 bases: TGTGCCAGTAGTGACGGTGGGCAGGGGGCAATTGGCTACACCTTC. The V call is TRBV19, the J call TRBJ1-2; 8 positions match TRBD1. J gave up 7 bases and V 5 bases, and 12 bases lay outside the gene matches. CDR3 length: 15 amino acids. Germline V gene sequence: CDR1 LNHDA, CDR2 SQIVND (reference sequence).

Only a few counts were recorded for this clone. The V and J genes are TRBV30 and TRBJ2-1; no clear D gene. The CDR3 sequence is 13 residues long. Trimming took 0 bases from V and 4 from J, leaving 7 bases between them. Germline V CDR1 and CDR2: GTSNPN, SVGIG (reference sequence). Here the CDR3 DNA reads TGTGCCTGGAGTGTAGGCTCTTACAATGAGCAGTTCTTC. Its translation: CAWSVGSYNEQFF.

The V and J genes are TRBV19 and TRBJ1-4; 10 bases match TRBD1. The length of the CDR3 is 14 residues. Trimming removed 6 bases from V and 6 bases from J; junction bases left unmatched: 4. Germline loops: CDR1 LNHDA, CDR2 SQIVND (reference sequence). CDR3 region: CASSPGTGDEKLFF. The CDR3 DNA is TGTGCCAGTAGCCCCGGGACAGGGGATGAAAAACTGTTTTTT. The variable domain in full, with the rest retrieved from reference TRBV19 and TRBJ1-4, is DGGITQSPKYLFRKEGQNVTLSCEQNLNHDAMYWYRQDPGQGLRLIYYSQIVNDFQKGDIAEGYSVSREKKESFPLTVTSAQKNPTAFYLCASSPGTGDEKLFFGSGTQLSVL.

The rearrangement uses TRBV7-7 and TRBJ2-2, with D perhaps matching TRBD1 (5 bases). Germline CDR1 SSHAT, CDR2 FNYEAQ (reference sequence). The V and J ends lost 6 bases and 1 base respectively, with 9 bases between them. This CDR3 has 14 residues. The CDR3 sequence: CASSSDRNTGELFF. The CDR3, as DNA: TGTGCCAGCAGTTCAGACAGGAACACCGGGGAGCTGTTTTTT.

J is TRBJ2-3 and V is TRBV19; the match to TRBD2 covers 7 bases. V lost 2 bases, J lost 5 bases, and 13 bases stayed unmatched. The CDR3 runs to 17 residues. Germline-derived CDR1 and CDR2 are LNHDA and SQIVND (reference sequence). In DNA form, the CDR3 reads TGTGCCAGTAGTATAAAGTTCGAGCGGGGCCGTGTAGATACGCAGTATTTT. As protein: CASSIKFERGRVDTQYF.